This T cell receptor (beta chain) was obtained from a study of read filtering for tumor transcriptome and immune sequencing. This library used about 360 ng RNA and molecular barcoded adaptors spanning alpha/delta and beta/gamma chains. One entry per CDR3 protein, called by TCRdb with MiXCR from the reads. The sample lists roughly 90,000 distinct CDR3 sequences, roughly an eighth occurring once. Comments on this clonotype: A much larger clonotype is one base distant, so this may be a read error. The missing conserved phenylalanine or tryptophan at the end of this CDR3 makes a read error likely.

The CDR3 totals 15 residues. V lost 0 bases to trimming and J lost 2 bases, with 12 bases between them. CDR1 is SGHDT, CDR2 YYEEEE, per germline. The sequenced sample consisted of a population of CD138-negative cells sorted from bone marrow. The receptor was isolated from a donor over 35 with multiple myeloma. J is TRBJ2-7 and V is TRBV5-6; D remains unclear. CDR3 region: CASSLGADGAYEQYL. The CDR3 nucleotides are TGTGCCAGCAGCTTGGGGGCGGACGGAGCCTACGAGCAGTACCTC.